This T cell receptor beta chain was captured by sequencing in a study of cytomegalovirus exposure and HLA in healthy donors. Findings and caveats of the study: Other equally common chains were less clonally expanded than HLA-associated TCR beta chains, a later analysis showed. Donors were assumed by presence/absence analyses to have roughly uniform sequencing depth.

Comment on this clone: Its antigen is unidentified.

Use of 60 Vbeta and 13 Jbeta primers characterized the PCR. In the original workflow: Unique TCR beta chains totaled 65 million to 95 million in a later count, with roughly 11 million of them shared. Sequenced by immunoSEQ multiplex PCR; TCRdb stores in-frame clones only, minus some. V, J and clone size derive from that table, while D and trimming were established from the DNA sequence. This table has 120,000 or so clones, around 80% appearing once. The sequenced material came from PBMCs. The clonotype was recovered from a young man in good health and CMV-seronegative.

CDR3 region: CASSPRGRDRETQYF. DNA for the CDR3: TGTGCCAGCAGTCCTCGCGGCCGGGACAGAGAGACCCAGTACTTC. The chain joins TRBV6-6 to TRBJ2-5; TRBD1 matches 7 bases. V shed 5 bases, J shed 4 bases, and the junction held 10 bases outside the gene matches. The CDR3 extends over 15 amino acids. Germline V CDR1 and CDR2: MNHNY, SVGAGI (reference sequence).